This TCR beta chain was profiled in a study of cytomegalovirus exposure and HLA in healthy donors. The V gene's germline CDR1 is LNHDA and CDR2 SQIVND (reference sequence). V shed 2 bases and J 1 base; nucleotides not matched to a gene: 2. The CDR3 has 15 residues. A remark on this clone: Other DNA sequences of this sample code for an identical CDR3.

It was with 60 Vbeta and 13 Jbeta primers that the PCR ran. TCRdb's table, derived via immunoSEQ multiplex PCR, lists solely in-frame clones and lacks some. The sample has over 100,000 clones; approximately 71% are singletons. The sample consisted of PBMCs. The TCR comes from a woman aged 65 to 85 in good health and CMV-seropositive. This chain uses TRBV19 with TRBJ1-1; TRBD1 aligns across 9 bases. The CDR3 DNA follows: TGTGCCAGTAGTATAAGGGGACAGGGGAACACTGAAGCTTTCTTT. Its protein is CASSIRGQGNTEAFF.